This T cell receptor beta chain was captured by sequencing in a study of T cells after yellow fever vaccination. Study-level background: The fractions with low cell numbers were processed using SMART-Seq v4 Ultra Low Input. Regarding the study as a whole: Abundant clonotypes (contaminants from the bulk population) could be present in FACS-sorted repertoires. Though weaker, the secondary response peaked faster, on day 5 versus 15.

A word on this clonotype: Antigen: not known.

In making TCR cDNA, 5'RACE template switching added a universal primer site and UMIs to it. MiXCR, run by TCRdb on the 5' RACE reads, gives a single entry per CDR3 protein. The table lists 78,000 or so distinct CDR3 sequences, around 7% of them singletons. CDR1 is SGHRS and CDR2 is YFSETQ in the germline V gene. CDR3 length: 13 residues. V lost 5 bases and J 0 bases, leaving 9 bases between the germline ends. The material sequenced was CD8+ T cells sorted from PBMCs, taken more than 8 days after the first yellow fever vaccination. The chain joins TRBV5-1 to TRBJ2-7, with D unclear. This clonotype was sampled from a man in his late teens or twenties who received the YFV17D yellow fever vaccine. Written as DNA, the CDR3 is TGCGCCAGCAGGGGTGTTAGCTCCTACGAGCAGTACTTC. It is translated as CASRGVSSYEQYF.